These 18 T cell receptor beta chains share one sample of origin, sequenced in a study. TCRdb redid the calling of the 5' RACE reads with MiXCR, one entry per CDR3 protein. The sample shows nearly 40,000 distinct CDR3 sequences, approximately 20% of them seen only once. Specimen: naive CD4+ T cells sorted from a lymph node. As for subset: naive CD4+ T cells, CD4+CD45RA+CD25-. Receptor source: a female donor with breast cancer.

This clonotype was counted ten times or more. The V gene is TRBV20-1, the J gene TRBJ2-1; no clear D gene. This CDR3 is built from 12 residues. Trimming removed 4 bases at V and 6 bases at J, with 10 bases between. The germline V gene encodes CDR1 DFQATT and CDR2 SNEGSKA (reference sequence). The CDR3 loop reads CSATQKSNEQFF. The DNA for the CDR3 is TGCAGTGCTACCCAGAAGTCCAATGAGCAGTTCTTC.

Note on this clonotype: Being one base from a much bigger clone, this may be a read error. V gene TRBV7-2 combines with J gene TRBJ2-7; 9 bases are a match to TRBD2. This CDR3 is built from 14 residues. CDR1 SGHTA and CDR2 FQGNSA come from the germline V gene. J was trimmed by 2 bases and V by 6 bases; bases with no gene match: 5. The CDR3 here is CASRRGGRAYEQYF. The CDR3 nucleotides are TGTGCCAGCAGGCGAGGCGGGAGGGCCTACGAGCAGTACTTC. The whole variable domain, filled in from reference TRBV7-2 and TRBJ2-7, reads GAGVSQSPSNKVTEKGKDVELRCDPISGHTALYWYRQSLGQGLEFLIYFQGNSAPDKSGLPSDRFSAERTGGSVSTLTIQRTQQEDSAVYLCASRRGGRAYEQYFGPGTRLTVT.

The gene calls are TRBV5-1 and TRBJ1-6; 9 bases are shared with TRBD1. In germline, CDR1 is SGHRS, CDR2 YFSETQ. The CDR3 sequence is 14 residues long. V dropped 4 bases and J dropped 7; count of bases not matched to a gene: 3. This CDR3 is CASSTGTGNSPLHF. CDR3 nucleotide sequence: TGCGCCAGCAGCACCGGGACAGGGAATTCACCCCTCCACTTT.

This clonotype was seen at least ten times. The chain uses TRBV20-1 and TRBJ2-4; the match to TRBD2 covers 9 bases. Germline loops: CDR1 DFQATT, CDR2 SNEGSKA (reference sequence). Trimming took 3 bases from V and 7 from J; bases not matched to a gene: 4. The CDR3 spans 13 residues. CDR3: CSARLTSGNIQYF. CDR3 nucleotide sequence: TGCAGTGCTAGGTTGACTAGCGGTAACATTCAGTACTTC.

This clonotype appeared many times. The gene calls are TRBV6-1 and TRBJ2-1, with 7 bases matching TRBD1. This CDR3 is built from 14 residues. Germline values: CDR1 MNHNS, CDR2 SASEGT. V shed 6 bases, J shed 8 bases, and the junction held 10 bases outside the gene matches. The CDR3 nucleotides read TGTGCCAGCAGATCCGGACAGGCCGGCCATGAGCAGTTCTTC. Its translation: CASRSGQAGHEQFF.

V and J are TRBV6-2 or TRBV6-3 and TRBJ2-1, with D hard to call. This CDR3 is built from 11 residues. V was clipped by 5 bases and J by 9 bases, with 8 bases between them. The V gene's germline CDR1 is MNHEY and CDR2 SVGEGT. The CDR3 protein is CASSNMGEQFF. The CDR3 nucleotides are TGTGCCAGCAGTAACATGGGTGAGCAGTTCTTC.

J is TRBJ1-2 and V is TRBV5-1; D is unclear. In germline, CDR1 is SGHRS, CDR2 YFSETQ. The CDR3 consists of 14 residues. Deletions cut 0 bases from V and 7 bases from J, with 13 bases between. Here the CDR3 reads CASSLDGLGGGYTF. DNA for the CDR3: TGCGCCAGCAGCTTGGATGGCCTGGGAGGTGGCTACACCTTC.

The chain employs TRBV7-3 and TRBJ2-3; D ambiguous. There are 13 residues in the CDR3. Between the trimmed V and J ends, which lost 5 bases and 2 bases, there was a span of 8 bases. Germline values: CDR1 SGHTA, CDR2 FQGTGA. CDR3 coding DNA: TGTGCCAGCAGCCCCGGAAACACAGATACGCAGTATTTT. Translated: CASSPGNTDTQYF.

This clonotype was seen repeatedly, ten times or more. The rearrangement links TRBV9 to TRBJ2-3; D not resolved. This CDR3 has 13 amino acids. Between the trimmed V and J ends, which lost 2 bases and 4 bases, there was a span of 8 bases. The germline CDR1 and CDR2 sequences are SGDLS and YYNGEE. CDR3 DNA: TGTGCCAGCAGCGTTCCTGGATCAGATACGCAGTATTTT. Protein product: CASSVPGSDTQYF.

This clonotype occurred many times. The genes are TRBV20-1 and TRBJ1-1; D not certain. Trimming removed 1 base from V and 10 bases from J, with 16 bases in between. The CDR3 is 13 residues long. The germline CDR1 and CDR2 sequences are DFQATT and SNEGSKA (reference sequence). CDR3 DNA sequence: TGCAGTGCTAGAGTCGGGGTACGGGATCGAGCTTTCTTT. It yields the protein CSARVGVRDRAFF.

With respect to this clonotype: With a much larger clone just one base away, this may be a read error. As the CDR3 is not closed by the conserved phenylalanine or tryptophan, this likely results from a read error. The chain joins TRBV7-2 to TRBJ2-1, with 10 bases lining up with TRBD2. The CDR3 loop spans 15 amino acids. Germline V gene sequence: CDR1 SGHTA, CDR2 FQGNSA. Trimming removed 3 bases from V and 3 bases from J; junction bases left unmatched: 2. The CDR3 nucleotides are TGTGCCAGCAGCTTGGGGACTAGCGTCTACAATGAGCAGTTCCTC. Translated, it gives CASSLGTSVYNEQFL.

This clonotype came up many times. This chain connects TRBV4-1 to TRBJ2-1, with D possibly being TRBD2 (5 bases). The CDR3 extends over 14 amino acids. The V end lost 0 bases, the J end lost 6 bases, and 9 bases lay between the germline ends. From germline, CDR1 is MGHRA and CDR2 YSYEKL. CDR3 in amino acids: CASSQDASSNEQFF. CDR3 DNA sequence: TGCGCCAGCAGCCAAGATGCTAGCAGCAATGAGCAGTTCTTC.

This clonotype was observed a few times. The chain has TRBV7-9 and TRBJ2-2, with 8 bases lining up with TRBD1. The CDR3 has 15 residues. The germline gives CDR1 SEHNR, CDR2 FQNEAQ (reference sequence). V was pared by 8 bases and J by 3 bases, with 8 bases of the junction left unmatched. Written as DNA, the CDR3 is TGTGCCAGCGACCCCGGGACAGGTCACACCGGGGAGCTGTTTTTT. Translated: CASDPGTGHTGELFF.

This clonotype appeared a few times. The chain employs TRBV5-1 and TRBJ2-5, with TRBD2 matching over 13 bases. The CDR3 spans 15 residues. Germline CDR1 reads SGHRS; CDR2 reads YFSETQ. With 5 bases clipped from V and 4 bases from J, the junction kept 5 bases outside the gene matches. In DNA, the CDR3 is TGCGCCAGCAGTGGACTAGCGGGAGCTGGAGAGACCCAGTACTTC. This gives the protein CASSGLAGAGETQYF.

CDR3 residues: CSARDQPLAGQEYF. CDR3 in DNA: TGCAGTGCTAGAGATCAGCCGCTAGCGGGGCAGGAGTACTTC. The chain links TRBV20-1 to TRBJ2-7, with 9 bases fitting TRBD2. Trimming cost V 0 bases and J 11 bases; bases outside gene matches: 11. The germline V gene encodes CDR1 DFQATT and CDR2 SNEGSKA (reference sequence). The CDR3 covers 14 residues.

The V gene is TRBV20-1, the J gene TRBJ2-7; the D call may be TRBD1 or TRBD2 (5 bases each). CDR3 size: 14 residues. Trimming stripped 6 bases from V and 8 bases from J, with 23 bases between. Germline CDR1 DFQATT, CDR2 SNEGSKA (reference sequence). The DNA of the CDR3 is TGCAGTGCCCTTGGGGGAACTCGGGTGTACAAGCAGTACTTC. It yields the protein CSALGGTRVYKQYF.

This rearrangement joins TRBV12-3 or TRBV12-4 to TRBJ2-2; 7 bases line up with TRBD1. CDR3 length equals 16 residues. V shed 5 bases and J 4 bases; nucleotides not matched to a gene: 10. The CDR3 nucleotides are TGTGCCAGCAGTCCGACGACAGGGATGGGCACCGGGGAGCTGTTTTTT. This sequence encodes CASSPTTGMGTGELFF.

This clonotype occurred many times. The genes are TRBV10-2 and TRBJ1-5; TRBD1 might be the D (6 bases). The CDR3 runs 14 residues. The V end lost 6 bases, the J end lost 4 bases, and 13 bases lay between the germline ends. The germline CDR1 and CDR2 sequences are WSHSY and SAAADI. The CDR3 loop reads CASSRDTRNQPQHF. The CDR3 region has the DNA TGCGCCAGCAGCAGGGACACCAGAAATCAGCCCCAGCATTTT.